This TCR beta chain was found in a study of T cell clones after liver transplantation. The overall study: Apart from a few HCV-positive recipients, transplants were for non-autoimmune, non-viral reasons. Study results and caveats: Low donor cell numbers restricted donor-reactive repertoire measurement in a couple of subjects.

Sequencing was performed with immunoSEQ multiplex PCR; in TCRdb, only in-frame clones are kept and a portion is missing. Found here are about 80,000 clones, roughly 85% of them singletons; the top ten hold 0.45% to 0.55%. Concerning this clone: What it recognizes is unknown.

CDR1 MNHEY and CDR2 SMNVEV come from the germline V gene (reference sequence). The CDR3 sequence is 17 residues long. V was trimmed by 5 bases and J by 4 bases, leaving 21 bases between them. Sequencing used CD4+ T cells from blood, obtained around 42 months after liver transplant. This rearrangement joins TRBV27 to TRBJ2-1; the D gene is possibly TRBD1 (6 bases). The clonotype originates from a human patient who received a liver transplant. T cells may partly derive from the graft donor. The CDR3 is CASSQRYGTKKYNEQFF. CDR3 nucleotide sequence: TGTGCCAGCAGTCAAAGATACGGGACAAAGAAGTACAATGAGCAGTTCTTC.